Below are 2 T cell receptor beta chains sequenced from a single sample in a study of T cells in Graves' hyperthyroidism and ophthalmopathy. Amplification targeted TCR beta CDR3 regions from RNA transcripts. HTBI primers were used for first-round RT-PCR of the TCR CDR3. TCRdb re-called the multiplex PCR reads with MiXCR, one entry per CDR3 protein. This table holds about 610,000 distinct CDR3 sequences, roughly 14% found once. Sequences were obtained from blood. These receptors were taken from a woman in her forties with Graves' ophthalmopathy.

This clonotype occurred many times. The CDR3 reads CASKTHSAANYGYTF. As DNA, the CDR3 is TGTGCCAGCAAAACCCACAGTGCCGCTAACTATGGCTACACCTTC. The genes are TRBV12-3 or TRBV12-4 and TRBJ1-2; D is unclear. The CDR3 covers 15 residues. Trimming took 7 bases from V and 0 from J, leaving 15 bases between them.

The CDR3 loop reads CASPPNPGQATDWEQYF. For the CDR3, the DNA is TGTGCCAGCCCCCCCAACCCGGGACAGGCGACTGATTGGGAGCAGTACTTC. V and J are TRBV28 and TRBJ2-7; TRBD1 matches 8 bases. The J segment lost 7 bases and the V segment lost 8 bases, leaving 22 bases of the junction unmatched. The CDR3 spans 17 residues. Germline V lookup: CDR1 MDHEN, CDR2 SYDVKM. The whole variable domain, remainder taken from reference TRBV28 and TRBJ2-7, is DVKVTQSSRYLVKRTGEKVFLECVQDMDHENMFWYRQDPGLGLRLIYFSYDVKMKEKGDIPEGYSVSREKKERFSLILESASTNQTSMYLCASPPNPGQATDWEQYFGPGTRLTVT.